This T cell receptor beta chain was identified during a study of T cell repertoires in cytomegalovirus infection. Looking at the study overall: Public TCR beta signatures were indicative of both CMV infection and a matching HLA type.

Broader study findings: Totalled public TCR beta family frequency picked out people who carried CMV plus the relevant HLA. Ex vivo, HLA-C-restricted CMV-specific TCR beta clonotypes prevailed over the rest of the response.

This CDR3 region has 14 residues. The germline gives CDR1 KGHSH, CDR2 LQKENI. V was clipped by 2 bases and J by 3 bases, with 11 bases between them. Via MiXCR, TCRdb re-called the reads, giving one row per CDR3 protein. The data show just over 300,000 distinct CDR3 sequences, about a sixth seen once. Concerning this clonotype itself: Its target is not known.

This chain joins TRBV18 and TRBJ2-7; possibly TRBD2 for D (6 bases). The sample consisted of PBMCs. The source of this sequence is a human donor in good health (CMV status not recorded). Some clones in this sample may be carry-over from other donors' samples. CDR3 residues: CASSPVEGGYEQYF. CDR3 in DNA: TGTGCCAGCTCACCAGTGGAGGGAGGCTACGAGCAGTACTTC.